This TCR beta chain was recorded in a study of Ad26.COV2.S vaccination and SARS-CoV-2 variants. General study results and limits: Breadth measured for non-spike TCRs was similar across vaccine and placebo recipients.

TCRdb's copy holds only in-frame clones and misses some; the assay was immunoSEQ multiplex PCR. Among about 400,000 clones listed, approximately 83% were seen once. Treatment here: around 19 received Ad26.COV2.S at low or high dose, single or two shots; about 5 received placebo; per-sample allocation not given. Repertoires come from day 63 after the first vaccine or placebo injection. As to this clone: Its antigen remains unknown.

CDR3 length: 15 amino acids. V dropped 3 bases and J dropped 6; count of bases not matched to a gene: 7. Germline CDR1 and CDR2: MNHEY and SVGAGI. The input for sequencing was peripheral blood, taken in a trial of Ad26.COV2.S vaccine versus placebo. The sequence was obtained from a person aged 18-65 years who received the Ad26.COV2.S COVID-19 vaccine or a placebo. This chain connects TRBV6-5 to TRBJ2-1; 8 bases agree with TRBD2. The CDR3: CASSYQRGLGNEQFF. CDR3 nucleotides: TGTGCCAGCAGTTATCAGCGGGGGCTGGGCAATGAGCAGTTCTTC.